The subject of this entry is one T cell receptor beta chain. Which antigen it targets is not known. No much larger clone exists at a distance of one base, and base qualities are not known. The cohort was made up of roughly 670 healthy bone marrow donors. At the time of sampling, every cohort member was nominally healthy, though immune exposures that went unrecorded were likely present. The donor tested CMV seronegative, placing the donor among the 300 to 400 seronegative members of the cohort. A peripheral blood sample was collected from each donor, and TCR beta sequencing was performed on peripheral blood mononuclear cells. The Qiagen DNeasy Blood Extraction Kit was used to extract genomic DNA from the blood cell samples. The method was the immunoSEQ multiplex PCR assay. A mixture of 60 forward primers for TCR Vbeta segments and 13 reverse primers for TCR Jbeta segments was used in the multiplex PCR. The CDR3 region of rearranged TCR beta genes was amplified from genomic DNA with a multiplex PCR assay. The Illumina HiSeq System was used to sequence the amplified TCR beta libraries as 87-base-pair reads. The original methods were these. Across the 666 repertoires, a later analysis counted 80 million or so unique TCR beta chains, around 10 million of which were shared by at least two donors. Raw reads were error-corrected and collapsed into unique sequences by a nearest-neighbor algorithm in which closely related sequences were merged to remove PCR and sequencing errors. Alignment of CDR3 sequences to IMGT reference sequences was used to assign V, D and J gene segments. Each retained sequence needed at least a six-nucleotide match to both a V gene segment and a J gene segment. A rearrangement counted as productive if the CDR3 had no stop codons and remained in frame with V and J, and every other rearrangement counted as non-productive. CDR3 was defined by IMGT convention, running from the second conserved V-encoded cysteine to the conserved J-encoded phenylalanine. The earlier analysis of about 610 of the donors excluded sequences that lacked an unambiguous match to a single V gene segment. In an earlier analysis of a few hundred of the donors, V segments were called functional above 56.7% productive rearrangements and were called segregating when the between-donor standard deviation exceeded 5%. To diagnose cytomegalovirus status from the catalog of TCR beta chain sequences, a statistical classification framework was built. In a later analysis, TCR nucleotide sequences were compared against IMGT/GENE-DB human TR gene sequences so that V and J genes could be assigned. A later analysis assigned CDR3 sequences and most-parsimonious VDJ recombination scenarios with the TCRdist pipeline. A later analysis defined each TCR beta chain by its CDR3 amino acid sequence plus V-gene family, and excluded reads lacking a unique V-gene family. In a later analysis, approximately 640 highly shared, low-generation-probability nucleotide sequences were removed to address suspected cross-contamination and a sequencing artifact. A later analysis calculated a clonal expansion index for each public chain from normalized within-repertoire ranks of inferred template counts. Generation probabilities in a later analysis came from a VDJ recombination model fitted to out-of-frame rearrangements, and those results were checked against IGoR. Hypergeometric tests were used in a later analysis to score TCR-TCR, TCR-HLA and TCR-CMV co-occurrence, with a repertoire-size bias correction applied to the TCR pairs. False discovery rates were estimated in a later analysis by permuting HLA or CMV assignments 20 times. In a later analysis, co-occurring TCRs were grouped using DBSCAN, with TCRdist sequence similarity added in when clustering inside HLA-allele-positive subsets. For co-occurrence clustering, repertoires with fewer than 30,000 or more than 120,000 public chains were excluded, along with roughly 5 repertoires with anomalous nucleotide sharing. The source is immuneACCESS, and TCRdb retained only in-frame sequences with V and J called. Part of the clones is not carried over; for the studies checked, unresolved V genes explain less than half of this, and the remainder is unexplained. The V and J calls and clone size were taken over from that table, and D and trimming were inferred from the DNA. Across this sample there are roughly 150,000 clones, with approximately 80% seen only once. The top ten constitute over 2% of the sample.

Relative to germline, V is missing 5 bases and J is missing 2 bases, with 9 bases of the junction outside any gene match. The CDR3 sequence holds 16 residues, the cysteine and phenylalanine included. The DNA shown is the 48-base CDR3, in frame from base 1. Sequences SEHNR (CDR1) and FQNEAQ (CDR2) are obtained from the germline V gene (reference sequence). This sample was included in a study of cytomegalovirus exposure and HLA in healthy donors (dated 2017 in TCRdb). Broadly, across the study: An earlier analysis of 587 of the donors reported 276 Gb of sequence data and approximately 120 million unique TCR beta sequences obtained from around 190 million T cells. An early release that covered more than 550 HLA-typed donors contained approximately 300 gigabases of sequencing data and tens of millions of unique TCR sequences. Among the roughly 400 genotyped donors, roughly 80% belonged to the genetic ancestry cluster associated with self-reported Caucasian donors. The study was designed to test whether signatures of past pathogen exposure could be identified by cataloging public T cell receptors. The study used immunosequencing to profile the T cell repertoires of 666 subjects and linked those repertoires to cytomegalovirus serostatus. A separate validation cohort of 100 to 150 different subjects was used in addition to the roughly 670-subject first cohort. To predict cytomegalovirus infection status, the study combined high-throughput TCR immunosequencing, statistical association of individual TCRs with disease status, and machine learning. In a later analysis, previously published TCR beta repertoires from 550 to 700 donors were re-analyzed and high-resolution HLA genotyping was added so that TCR occurrence patterns could be studied. In the later analysis, no new phenotypic data were used to find candidate immune exposures; instead, reliance was placed on TCR beta sequences and their occurrence across donors. An earlier analysis of 587 of the donors used high-throughput TCR beta sequencing to judge whether each TCR beta V gene segment behaved as functional or pseudogenic. Alongside the repertoire data, information on donor age, sex, ethnicity and CMV serostatus was compiled. Genome-wide SNP genotypes for about 65% of the roughly 670 donors were used in a later genetic analysis, which treated that subset as a discovery cohort. Every discovery cohort repertoire had been produced on one sequencing platform. Class I and class II HLA loci were covered by the typing at four-digit resolution. Typing coverage differed by locus: A, B, C, DRB1 and DQB1 were typed in roughly 620-630 donors, DQA1 in 522, DPA1 in around 610, and DPB1 in just under 480. Several DR-DQ haplotypes were treated as single units for association and clustering because of strong linkage in the cohort. On average, about 200,000 unique TCR beta nucleotide sequences were sequenced per donor among a few hundred genotyped donors of the cohort, with 15% to 20% of those sequences being non-productive.

Study-wide conclusions, independent of this receptor: A later analysis associated 15,000 to 20,000 TCR beta sequences with specific HLA alleles at a false discovery rate of 0.05. While some public TCRs were present in many individuals, most TCR sequences turned up only very rarely across donors. In vitro tests confirmed that a few of the cytomegalovirus-associated TCR beta chains recognize cytomegalovirus antigens. The only immune exposure information available for the cohort was CMV serostatus. A further reported finding was that TCR beta sequences accurately predicted the HLA-A and HLA-B alleles for most subjects in the first cohort. Compared with the approximately 720-donor mean, donors in an Asian-associated ancestry cluster had fewer N-insertions in productive TCRs, according to a later genetic analysis. Presence/absence analyses assumed roughly uniform sequencing depth across donors, an assumption that may not hold. In a later analysis, the rate of TCR association differed among HLA loci, with DRB1 alleles having the most associated TCRs and HLA-C alleles having the fewest. Because HLA typing was missing for some donors at each locus, association tests included only the typed subset. According to the authors, the approach could potentially be generalized to other disease states and immunological phenotypes. Because counts were too low, some 17 rarely observed V segments, including chromosome 9 orphons, were left out of the earlier analysis of 500 to 650 of the donors. In a later genetic analysis, a missense DCLRE1C variant was associated with V-gene and J-gene trimming of TCR beta chains, and the association was replicated in an independent cohort. A later analysis found that HLA-associated TCR beta chains were more clonally expanded and had lower generation probabilities than equally common non-associated chains. Some IMGT-functional V segments, including TRBV6-2 and TRBV6-3, could not be told apart with the 87-base-pair reads, so those segments were excluded. Most CMV-associated TCR beta chains appeared to be HLA-restricted in a later analysis, and the HLA associations seemed to be driven largely by CMV exposure. A total of 150 to 200 TCR beta chains were listed by the study as associated with cytomegalovirus. The classifier was reported to diagnose cytomegalovirus status with high specificity and sensitivity in both the original cohort and the validation cohort. Correlated functional status among segregating V segments might reflect linkage disequilibrium, but an unknown experimental factor could not be ruled out. In this cohort, only TCR beta chains were sequenced, and detectable features were limited by the absence of alpha or paired-chain data. Assigning TCR associations to individual alleles was difficult when HLA alleles, especially DR and DQ, strongly co-occurred. According to a later analysis, parvovirus B19, influenza, CMV and Epstein-Barr virus appeared linked to several top co-occurrence clusters. A cluster of highly shared sequence variants was judged likely to be a technical artifact of the sequencing pipeline. An earlier analysis of roughly 570 of the donors showed that most TCR beta V segments appeared in productive rearrangements either about 87% or about 30% of the time, which broadly matched IMGT annotations.

The receptor was derived from a man younger than 40 in good health and CMV-seronegative. The rearrangement joined TRBV7-9 to TRBJ2-1; 7 central nucleotides agree with TRBD2. The sample was PBMCs. The CDR3 reads CASSSGTSAPYNEQFF. The DNA sequence is TGTGCCAGCAGCAGCGGCACTAGCGCTCCCTACAATGAGCAGTTCTTC.